These 30 T cell receptor beta chains were sequenced from one sample in a study of TIL therapy for anti-PD-1-resistant metastatic lung cancer. This was the immunoSEQ v3 assay. Assay used: immunoSEQ multiplex PCR; TCRdb lists only in-frame clones, some missing. Of 15,000 to 20,000 clones detected, under 90% appear once; the ten largest clones hold about 2%. Time point reported: pre-treatment sample, taken before nivolumab and TIL therapy. The sequencing here drew on blood, taken at baseline. The receptor source for this set is a person aged 25 to 85 with non-small cell lung cancer.

This chain uses TRBV7-2 with TRBJ1-6; a possible D gene is TRBD1 (5 bases). The CDR3 is made up of 15 amino acids. V shed 1 base and J shed 8 bases, with 12 bases lying between them. The germline CDR1 and CDR2 sequences are SGHTA and FQGNSA. CDR3 region: CASSLGGKNDSPLHF. The CDR3 nucleotides read TGTGCCAGCAGCTTAGGGGGGAAGAATGATTCACCCCTCCACTTT.

CDR3 residues: CASDRFSGQGNEKLFF. In nucleotides, the CDR3 is TGTGCTAGTGATAGATTCTCTGGACAGGGGAATGAAAAACTGTTTTTT. This chain connects TRBV12-5 to TRBJ1-4, with 9 bases matching TRBD1. Looked up from germline, CDR1 is LGHNT and CDR2 is FRNRAP. This CDR3 contains 16 residues. V gave up 7 bases and J gave up 5 bases; unmatched junction bases: 11.

This chain joins TRBV6-5 and TRBJ1-4; TRBD1 might be the D (5 bases). CDR3 length: 16 residues. CDR1 and CDR2 from the germline V gene are MNHEY and SVGAGI. Trimming stripped 2 bases from V and 0 bases from J, with 10 bases between. The CDR3 DNA follows: TGTGCCAGCAGTTACGACTTGACAGCAACTAATGAAAAACTGTTTTTT. As protein: CASSYDLTATNEKLFF.

This clone was seen a handful of times. The V and J genes are TRBV4-2 and TRBJ1-1; tentatively, D is TRBD1 (6 bases). Germline loops: CDR1 LGHNA, CDR2 YNFKEQ. The V end lost 1 base, the J end lost 5 bases, and 14 bases lay between the germline ends. The CDR3 loop spans 15 amino acids. The CDR3 loop is CASSQVDRRNTEAFF. In DNA form, the CDR3 reads TGTGCCAGCAGCCAAGTTGACAGGCGGAATACTGAAGCTTTCTTT.

The rearrangement uses TRBV19 and TRBJ2-7; 10 positions agree with TRBD1. Trimming removed 10 bases from V and 4 bases from J; junction bases left unmatched: 4. The CDR3 contains 12 residues. From germline, CDR1 is LNHDA and CDR2 SQIVND (reference sequence). The CDR3 DNA reads TGTGCCACCCAGGACAGGGGGTACGAGCAGTACTTC. Its translation is CATQDRGYEQYF. Drawing the rest from reference TRBV19 and TRBJ2-7, the complete variable domain is DGGITQSPKYLFRKEGQNVTLSCEQNLNHDAMYWYRQDPGQGLRLIYYSQIVNDFQKGDIAEGYSVSREKKESFPLTVTSAQKNPTAFYLCATQDRGYEQYFGPGTRLTVT.

The chain joins TRBV30 to TRBJ1-5, with D maybe TRBD1 (5 bases). The V gene's germline CDR1 is GTSNPN and CDR2 SVGIG (reference sequence). CDR3 length: 14 amino acids. The V end lost 5 bases, the J end lost 9 bases, and 20 bases lay between the germline ends. The CDR3 reads CAWGGAPGRTPQHF. CDR3 bases: TGTGCCTGGGGGGGTGCCCCTGGGAGAACGCCCCAGCATTTT.

V is TRBV28 and J is TRBJ1-5; D perhaps matches TRBD1 (5 bases). V was shortened by 5 bases and J by 7 bases, with 15 bases between the two germline ends. The CDR3 spans 14 residues. Germline values: CDR1 MDHEN, CDR2 SYDVKM. CDR3 sequence (DNA): TGTGCCAGCAGTAGGGCAGGGTCCGGACAGCCCCAGCATTTT. Its translation is CASSRAGSGQPQHF.

This clone has a single count. This rearrangement joins TRBV9 to TRBJ2-5; weak D call: TRBD1 (5 bases). V gave up 6 bases and J gave up 3 bases, with 15 bases separating them. There are 14 residues in the CDR3. Looked up from germline, CDR1 is SGDLS and CDR2 is YYNGEE. CDR3 sequence (DNA): TGTGCCAGCACCCCCGGCAGGGCAAAAGAGACCCAGTACTTC. Translated, it gives CASTPGRAKETQYF.

This chain joins TRBV6-6 and TRBJ1-5; D gene unclear. Germline V gene sequence: CDR1 MNHNY, CDR2 SVGAGI (reference sequence). This CDR3 region has 14 residues. V gave up 2 bases and J gave up 3 bases, with 8 bases separating them. CDR3 loop: CASSYDPTNQPQHF. In DNA form, the CDR3 reads TGTGCCAGCAGTTACGACCCGACCAATCAGCCCCAGCATTTT.

The V call is TRBV9, the J call TRBJ1-2; 7 bases match TRBD1. CDR3 length: 14 residues. Trimming removed 0 bases from V and 4 bases from J; junction bases left unmatched: 3. The germline V gene has CDR1 SGDLS and CDR2 YYNGEE. CDR3 DNA: TGTGCCAGCAGCGTAGGGGGGACAGCCTATGGCTACACCTTC. Encoded protein: CASSVGGTAYGYTF.

This clone was found once. The chain links TRBV7-6 to TRBJ2-1, with D tentatively TRBD2 (5 bases). V lost 0 bases and J 8 bases, leaving 14 bases between the germline ends. Germline CDR1 reads SGHVS; CDR2 reads FNYEAQ. The length of the CDR3 is 15 residues. In DNA form, the CDR3 reads TGTGCCAGCAGCTTAGCTCACGGAGCGGCAGATGAGCAGTTCTTC. This translates into CASSLAHGAADEQFF.

V usage is TRBV7-8 and J usage is TRBJ2-3, with TRBD1 matching over 7 bases. Germline V gives CDR1 SGHVS, CDR2 FQNEAQ. The V gene end was trimmed by 5 bases and the J gene end by 0 bases; junction bases not matched to a gene: 11. The CDR3 spans 17 residues. DNA for the CDR3: TGTGCCAGCAGCAAAAATAGGGACAGCTCTAGCACAGATACGCAGTATTTT. It encodes CASSKNRDSSSTDTQYF.

This chain uses TRBV14 with TRBJ1-1; D unresolved. Trimming stripped 4 bases from V and 1 base from J, with 7 bases between. Per germline, CDR1 SGHDN and CDR2 FVKESK. The CDR3 runs 13 residues. This CDR3 reads CASSPAPNTEAFF. The CDR3 nucleotides read TGTGCCAGCAGCCCTGCCCCGAACACTGAAGCTTTCTTT.

V and J are TRBV18 and TRBJ2-7, with D unclear. This CDR3 has 14 amino acids. V gave up 3 bases and J gave up 3 bases, with 12 bases separating them. Germline loops: CDR1 KGHSH, CDR2 LQKENI. The CDR3 DNA sequence: TGTGCCAGCTCACCGGCCGGTCAGGTCTACGAGCAGTACTTC. Translating it yields CASSPAGQVYEQYF.

CDR3 sequence reads: CATSQGKDRRTEAFF. The CDR3, as DNA: TGTGCCACCAGCCAAGGGAAGGACAGACGCACTGAAGCTTTCTTT. V gene TRBV15 combines with J gene TRBJ1-1; possible D gene TRBD1, 6 bases. The ends were cut back, 5 bases at V and 4 bases at J, with 17 bases in the middle. The CDR3 length is 15 residues. CDR1 and CDR2 (germline): LNHNV, YYDKDF (reference sequence).

The chain recombines TRBV5-4 with TRBJ1-1; TRBD1 matches at 10 bases. Germline assignment: CDR1 SGHNT and CDR2 YYREEE (reference sequence). The CDR3 runs 15 residues. J was trimmed by 1 base and V by 4 bases; bases with no gene match: 4. CDR3 protein: CASSKDRGPNTEAFF. Written as DNA, the CDR3 is TGTGCCAGCAGCAAAGACAGGGGGCCGAACACTGAAGCTTTCTTT. Filled out from reference TRBV5-4 and TRBJ1-1, the complete variable domain reads ETGVTQSPTHLIKTRGQQVTLRCSSQSGHNTVSWYQQALGQGPQFIFQYYREEENGRGNFPPRFSGLQFPNYSSELNVNALELDDSALYLCASSKDRGPNTEAFFGQGTRLTVV.

The chain recombines TRBV9 with TRBJ2-2; TRBD2 matches at 7 bases. CDR1 is SGDLS and CDR2 is YYNGEE in the germline V gene. V gave up 0 bases and J gave up 2 bases; unmatched junction bases: 4. The CDR3 runs 16 residues. CDR3 sequence reads: CASSVAPSGNTGELFF. The CDR3 nucleotides read TGTGCCAGCAGCGTAGCTCCTAGCGGTAACACCGGGGAGCTGTTTTTT.

This chain links TRBV6-1 with TRBJ2-1; 9 positions agree with TRBD2. Germline loops: CDR1 MNHNS, CDR2 SASEGT. Trimming cost V 0 bases and J 8 bases; bases outside gene matches: 5. This CDR3 region has 15 residues. The CDR3 DNA reads as TGTGCCAGCAGTGAAGCACTAGCGGGTTTCTATGAGCAGTTCTTC. It is translated as CASSEALAGFYEQFF.

V gene TRBV5-1 combines with J gene TRBJ2-5; 7 bases fit TRBD1. Germline V gene data show CDR1 as SGHRS and CDR2 as YFSETQ. This CDR3 is built from 15 residues. The V gene end was trimmed by 0 bases and the J gene end by 4 bases; junction bases not matched to a gene: 6. The CDR3 nucleotides read TGCGCCAGCAGCTTGGCCAGGGGGATAGGAGAGACCCAGTACTTC. This sequence encodes CASSLARGIGETQYF.

This chain uses TRBV10-3 with TRBJ1-2; possible D gene TRBD1, 6 bases. The ends were cut back, 3 bases at V and 7 bases at J, with 18 bases in the middle. The CDR3 is 15 amino acids. The germline V gene has CDR1 ENHRY and CDR2 SYGVKD. The CDR3 reads CAISDETGLLGGYTF. The CDR3 nucleotides read TGTGCCATCAGTGACGAGACAGGTTTGTTAGGTGGCTACACCTTC.

The chain employs TRBV18 and TRBJ2-4; weak D call: TRBD1 (6 bases). CDR3 length: 15 amino acids. Germline CDR1 is KGHSH and CDR2 is LQKENI. The germline V and J ends were trimmed by 0 bases and 8 bases, with 14 bases remaining between them. The CDR3 nucleotides read TGTGCCAGCTCACCACCTTCTGGGGGCGCGGACATTCAGTACTTC. It specifies CASSPPSGGADIQYF.

The chain has TRBV30 and TRBJ2-4; TRBD1 might be the D (7 bases). In germline, CDR1 is GTSNPN, CDR2 SVGIG (reference sequence). This CDR3 comprises 13 residues. V shed 4 bases and J shed 7 bases, with 14 bases lying between them. CDR3 loop: CAWTQGRWNIQYF. The CDR3 nucleotides are TGTGCCTGGACACAGGGGAGGTGGAACATTCAGTACTTC.

The V and J genes are TRBV7-2 and TRBJ1-4, with D tentatively TRBD1 (5 bases). The V gene lost 3 bases and the J gene lost 8 bases, with 10 bases spanning the gap. Germline CDR1 and CDR2: SGHTA and FQGNSA. This CDR3 region has 13 residues. CDR3: CASSLVREEKLFF. The CDR3 DNA reads as TGTGCCAGCAGCTTGGTCAGGGAAGAAAAACTGTTTTTT.

The chain joins TRBV5-6 to TRBJ2-3, with 7 bases lining up with TRBD1. The junction had 6 bases not matched to a gene; V was cut back by 4 bases and J by 1 base. The CDR3 spans 15 residues. The germline gives CDR1 SGHDT, CDR2 YYEEEE. The CDR3, as DNA: TGTGCCAGCAGCACACTAGACAGGGGCACAGATACGCAGTATTTT. It yields the protein CASSTLDRGTDTQYF.

The V call is TRBV6-1, the J call TRBJ2-3, with D possibly TRBD2 on 6 matching bases. The germline CDR1 and CDR2 sequences are MNHNS and SASEGT. The CDR3 has 13 amino acids. Trimming removed 6 bases at V and 3 bases at J, with 10 bases between. The CDR3 loop reads CASREGRTDTQYF. For the CDR3, the DNA is TGTGCCAGCAGGGAGGGGCGAACAGATACGCAGTATTTT.

The genes are TRBV19 and TRBJ1-1, with D perhaps matching TRBD1 (5 bases). Trimming removed 0 bases from V and 1 base from J, with 15 bases in between. From germline, CDR1 is LNHDA and CDR2 SQIVND (reference sequence). This CDR3 has 17 amino acids. The chain's CDR3 is CASSIDPEGPRNTEAFF. The DNA for the CDR3 is TGTGCCAGTAGTATAGACCCCGAGGGACCCAGGAACACTGAAGCTTTCTTT.

The chain employs TRBV7-9 and TRBJ2-5; D tentatively reads TRBD1 or TRBD2 (5 bases each). Deletions cut 5 bases from V and 1 base from J, with 20 bases between. Germline lookup yields CDR1 SEHNR and CDR2 FQNEAQ (reference sequence). The CDR3 length is 17 residues. CDR3 coding DNA: TGTGCCAGCAGCCTGGGGGAGTCAGCAGGACCCCAAGAGACCCAGTACTTC. This translates into CASSLGESAGPQETQYF.

This clone was detected a few times. The chain has TRBV2 and TRBJ1-5; a weak D match, TRBD1 (5 bases). Per germline, CDR1 SNHLY and CDR2 FYNNEI. The CDR3 spans 13 residues. Trimming took 10 bases from V and 3 from J, leaving 13 bases between them. CDR3 bases: TGTGCCACCGGGCAGGGTTACAATCAGCCCCAGCATTTT. This encodes CATGQGYNQPQHF.

This clone occurred once. An end of the junction does not agree with germline; a read error may underlie this. The chain combines TRBV7-7 with TRBJ2-5, with no clear D. Germline V gene data show CDR1 as SSHAT and CDR2 as FNYEAQ (reference sequence). CDR3 length: 17 amino acids. The CDR3 here is CASSAPGPWFSQETQYF. In DNA, the CDR3 is TGTGCTAGCAGCGCCCCGGGTCCCTGGTTCTCCCAAGAGACCCAGTACTTC.

In its sample, this clone was seen a few times. The genes are TRBV7-2 and TRBJ1-2; TRBD1 aligns across 8 bases. The V gene end was trimmed by 1 base and the J gene end by 8 bases; junction bases not matched to a gene: 9. CDR3 length: 15 residues. Germline assignment: CDR1 SGHTA and CDR2 FQGNSA. CDR3 amino acids: CASSLDGADRGGYTF. The CDR3 DNA follows: TGTGCCAGCAGCTTAGACGGCGCCGACAGGGGAGGCTACACCTTC.